This entry describes one TCR beta chain. What it binds is not known. This sample is part of a study of OX40 agonist ivuxolimab in advanced cancers. Overall study context: The patients' treatment was ivuxolimab, an agonistic anti-OX40 (CD134) antibody. Two cutaneous melanoma patients and one hepatocellular carcinoma patient, three in all, had partial responses. Whole-study results and caveats: Among some nonresponders, normalized T-cell clonal expansion was also low. Expanded clones were, on average, more numerous among CD8+ T cells than CD4+.

Method: immunoSEQ multiplex PCR; TCRdb's copy keeps in-frame clones and lacks some. This table holds more than 75,000 clones, about 88% found once. The germline V and J ends were trimmed by 6 bases and 2 bases, with 3 bases remaining between them. CDR3 length: 11 residues. Germline V gene sequence: CDR1 LGHNT, CDR2 FRNRAP. This chain links TRBV12-5 with TRBJ2-3; D is ambiguous. Sample: CD4+ or CD8+ T cells sorted from blood, taken in a trial of the OX40 agonist ivuxolimab. This sequence originates from an adult with an advanced solid tumor such as melanoma, head and neck, liver or kidney cancer. The DNA for the CDR3 is TGTGCTAGTGGAGTCACAGATACGCAGTATTTT. Translated, it gives CASGVTDTQYF.